This T cell receptor beta chain was identified during a study of metastatic and nonmetastatic thyroid tumors. The overall study: Repertoires from blood and tumor or nodule tissue of malignant and benign thyroid patients were compared. Study-wide results and limits: It was reportedly found that TCR beta diversity was significantly higher in malignant thyroid tumors than in benign nodules, a difference seen in both blood and tumor samples.

Using MiXCR, TCRdb reanalyzed the PCR reads. The sample includes tens of thousands of clones, 22% of them seen just once. CDR3 size: 12 residues. V was pared by 6 bases and J by 7 bases, with 13 bases between. Germline loops: CDR1 SQVTM, CDR2 ANQGSEA. This clone was counted ten times or more. Its antigen is as yet unknown. No treatment of any kind had been given to any patient before thyroid surgery. The clonotype originates from a male donor with papillary thyroid cancer or a benign thyroid nodule (not recorded which). Some clones in this sample may be carry-over from other donors' samples. This chain connects TRBV29-1 to TRBJ1-5; D remains ambiguous. The sequenced sample was blood. The CDR3 coding sequence is TGCAGCGTAGCAAAACCGGGGCAGCCCCAGCATTTT. This translates into CSVAKPGQPQHF.